These T cell receptor beta chains were read from a single sample in a study of cytomegalovirus exposure and HLA in healthy donors. The method was immunoSEQ multiplex PCR; TCRdb's version includes in-frame clones alone and lacks a portion of them. The sample comprises around 150,000 clones, roughly 80% of which are singletons, and about 4.4% rests with the top ten. The specimen was PBMCs. Source of these receptors: a man in his forties in good health and CMV-seronegative. Each CDR3 is given without its conserved first and last residue.

V gene: TRBV9
CDR3 protein: ASSVESSSGYYEQY

V gene: TRBV18
CDR3 protein: ASSPREGPGELF

V gene: TRBV7-9
CDR3 protein: ASTLAGGSYEQY

V gene: TRBV19
CDR3 protein: ASSALTGGAGNEQF

V gene: TRBV9
CDR3 protein: ASSARTGTGTYEQY

V gene: TRBV30
CDR3 protein: AWSVWQGHEQY

V gene: TRBV11-2
CDR3 protein: ASSLGDRDNEQF

V gene: TRBV19
CDR3 protein: ASSLTATNEKLF

V gene: TRBV30
CDR3 protein: ASNLAGGVNEQF

V gene: TRBV21-1
CDR3 protein: ATGGDGYT

V gene: TRBV4-2
CDR3 protein: ASSQREFDYEQY

V gene: TRBV12-5
CDR3 protein: ASGLVPGFEAF

V gene: TRBV6-1
CDR3 protein: ASSEWGVGTEAF

V gene: TRBV14
CDR3 protein: ASSPRQTRSSEQY

V gene: TRBV9
CDR3 protein: ASSVEVDTGAGNTIY

V gene: TRBV6-5
CDR3 protein: ASSSPTRRGDNEQF

V gene: TRBV30
CDR3 protein: AWSPRPEGIY

V gene: TRBV9
CDR3 protein: ASSGQGFRSPLH

V gene: TRBV6-5
CDR3 protein: ASRWGLAYTGELF

V gene: TRBV11-2
CDR3 protein: ASSPPGGNTDTQY

V gene: TRBV29-1
CDR3 protein: SVAGSITSKETQY

V gene: TRBV5-1
CDR3 protein: ASSLRGTGTDTQY

V gene: TRBV13
CDR3 protein: ASSSRGASNQPQH

V gene: TRBV5-6
CDR3 protein: ASSLRLGGDNSPLH

V gene: TRBV2
CDR3 protein: ASSTNRGREYGYT

V gene: TRBV14
CDR3 protein: ASSQVRQTQY

V gene: TRBV5-5
CDR3 protein: ASSLLGNTEAF

V gene: TRBV7-3
CDR3 protein: ASSPMGLSYEQY

V gene: TRBV9
CDR3 protein: ASSVMEAGDTQY

V gene: TRBV4-1
CDR3 protein: ASSQRTELQETQY

V gene: TRBV7-9
CDR3 protein: ASSPPGSNYGYT

V gene: TRBV27
CDR3 protein: AGSLMASGGDTQY

V gene: TRBV6-1
CDR3 protein: ASSRTGDYEQY

V gene: TRBV6-6
CDR3 protein: ASSPPGVDEKLF

V gene: TRBV14
CDR3 protein: ASSHIPGQGFLNTDTQY

V gene: TRBV7-2
CDR3 protein: ASSLVAGVTGELF

V gene: TRBV6-1
CDR3 protein: ASSTGTGSSNEQF

V gene: TRBV28
CDR3 protein: ASSLGTGYEQY

V gene: TRBV14
CDR3 protein: ASSYTERYGYT

V gene: TRBV5-4
CDR3 protein: ASSLDTSGGLAKNIQY

V gene: TRBV7-9
CDR3 protein: ASSPTGGREQY

V gene: TRBV14
CDR3 protein: ASSQEGSRRGQETQY

V gene: TRBV27
CDR3 protein: ASSLSARWDRGETQY

V gene: TRBV7-6
CDR3 protein: ASSLGEENSPLH

V gene: TRBV5-5
CDR3 protein: ASTPRGGEETQY